The rows below give T cell receptor beta chains drawn from one sample of a study of molecular identifiers for immune sequencing clone quantification. TCRdb analysed the PCR reads with MiXCR anew, one entry per CDR3 protein. The sample includes fewer than 350,000 distinct CDR3 sequences, 20% to 25% seen only once; the top ten take 0.81%. Sequenced input: naive CD8+ T cells from blood, with Jurkat cell RNA spiked in. Receptors originate from a human donor in good health. Some libraries in this study had Jurkat cell RNA spiked in. Both conserved end residues are part of each CDR3. A D gene is named only where the DNA matches it firmly. Some rows have no size entry. The others give once, few or many, or a class for an expanded clone.

J | V | size | D | CDR3 | DNA
TRBJ2-5 | TRBV18 | few | NA | CASSPSSVFQETQYF | TGTGCCAGCTCACCCTCGTCTGTATTCCAAGAGACCCAGTACTTC
TRBJ2-7 | TRBV7-8 | many | NA | CASSLSGVWTADYEQYF | TGTGCCAGCAGCTTATCCGGGGTTTGGACAGCAGACTACGAGCAGTACTTC
TRBJ2-6 | TRBV6-2/TRBV6-3 | NA | NA | CASSPPGFSGANVLTF | TGTGCCAGCAGCCCCCCCGGATTCTCTGGGGCCAACGTCCTGACTTTC
TRBJ2-3 | TRBV5-6 | once | TRBD2 | CASSLRLAGTDTQYF | TGTGCCAGCAGCCTACGACTAGCAGGCACAGATACGCAGTATTTT
TRBJ2-2 | TRBV7-9 | many | NA | CASSSPWDGTNTGELFF | TGTGCCAGCAGCTCCCCATGGGACGGAACGAACACCGGGGAGCTGTTTTTT
TRBJ1-1 | TRBV5-6 | many | NA | CASSLAAGTEAFF | TGTGCCAGCAGCTTGGCCGCAGGCACCGAAGCTTTCTTT
TRBJ2-1 | TRBV6-6 | many | NA | CASSYGWGNEQFF | TGTGCCAGCAGTTACGGGTGGGGGAATGAGCAGTTCTTC
TRBJ2-7 | TRBV30 | few | NA | CAWSVARDEQYF | TGTGCCTGGAGTGTAGCGAGAGACGAGCAGTACTTC
TRBJ1-2 | TRBV10-3 | many | NA | CAITEGREAYGYTF | TGTGCCATCACCGAAGGACGGGAAGCCTATGGCTACACCTTC
TRBJ1-1 | TRBV20-1 | many | NA | CSARGLAAEAFF | TGCAGTGCTAGAGGGCTGGCAGCCGAAGCTTTCTTT
TRBJ2-3 | TRBV28 | many | NA | CASSLSDSPPTDTQYF | TGTGCCAGCAGTTTATCGGACAGTCCGCCCACAGATACGCAGTATTTT
TRBJ2-2 | TRBV7-9 | many | NA | CASSLTDTGELFF | TGTGCCAGCAGCTTAACGGACACCGGGGAGCTGTTTTTT
TRBJ2-1 | TRBV5-5 | many | TRBD1 | CASSLFRQGVREQFF | TGTGCCAGCAGCCTATTTCGACAGGGGGTAAGGGAGCAGTTCTTC
TRBJ2-7 | TRBV27 | NA | NA | CASSPRGDTYEQYF | TGTGCCAGCAGTCCAAGGGGGGACACCTACGAGCAGTACTTC
TRBJ2-7 | TRBV4-2 | many | TRBD1 | CASSQELGQGADEQYF | TGTGCCAGCAGCCAAGAGCTTGGACAGGGGGCGGATGAGCAGTACTTC
TRBJ2-7 | TRBV9 | many | TRBD2 | CASSVGGGTYEQYF | TGTGCCAGCAGCGTAGGGGGAGGGACCTACGAGCAGTACTTC
TRBJ2-1 | TRBV9 | many | NA | CASSPEALYNEQFF | TGTGCCAGCAGCCCGGAGGCCCTCTACAATGAGCAGTTCTTC
TRBJ2-5 | TRBV4-1 | NA | NA | CASSQEGGLPQETQCF | TGCGCCAGCAGCCAAGAAGGCGGCCTGCCGCAAGAGACCCAGTGCTTC
TRBJ1-2 | TRBV14 | many | NA | CASSQVNSGYGYTF | TGTGCCAGCAGCCAAGTCAACAGTGGCTATGGCTACACCTTC
TRBJ2-5 | TRBV4-2 | many | NA | CASSQELRETQYF | TGTGCCAGCAGCCAAGAGCTCCGAGAGACCCAGTACTTC
TRBJ2-7 | TRBV19 | NA | NA | CASSSATGSYEQYF | TGTGCCAGTAGTTCAGCGACAGGATCCTACGAGCAGTACTTC
TRBJ2-3 | TRBV12-3/TRBV12-4 | few | TRBD2 | CASSFLGRETDTQYF | TGTGCCAGCAGTTTCCTTGGGAGGGAGACAGATACGCAGTATTTT
TRBJ2-1 | TRBV30 | few | NA | CAWSTVVGASSYNEQFF | TGTGCCTGGAGCACCGTGGTGGGGGCTAGCTCCTACAATGAGCAGTTCTTC
TRBJ1-4 | TRBV27 | few | NA | CASSLGGPATNEKLFF | TGTGCCAGCAGTTTGGGGGGCCCTGCAACTAATGAAAAACTGTTTTTT
TRBJ2-7 | TRBV6-2/TRBV6-3 | NA | TRBD1 | CATEIQGAYEQYF | TGTGCCACCGAGATACAGGGGGCTTACGAGCAGTACTTC
TRBJ1-1 | TRBV5-6 | many | NA | CASSFQSGGAGTEAFF | TGTGCCAGCAGCTTTCAATCTGGGGGGGCTGGTACTGAAGCTTTCTTT
TRBJ2-7 | TRBV20-1 | few | NA | CSADEGLSYEQYF | TGCAGTGCCGACGAGGGGCTAAGCTACGAGCAGTACTTC
TRBJ2-3 | TRBV19 | many | NA | CASTREGAVYTDTQYF | TGTGCCAGTACCAGGGAGGGGGCAGTCTACACAGATACGCAGTATTTT
TRBJ1-1 | TRBV9 | many | NA | CASSVGRDLNTEAFF | TGTGCCAGCAGCGTAGGTAGGGATCTGAACACTGAAGCTTTCTTT
TRBJ2-4 | TRBV6-5 | few | NA | CASSPGPADIQYF | TGTGCCAGCAGCCCGGGACCTGCGGACATTCAGTACTTC
TRBJ1-5 | TRBV4-3 | NA | TRBD1 | CASSPDRDLSQPQHF | TGCGCCAGCAGCCCAGACAGGGACCTTTCGCAGCCCCAGCATTTT
TRBJ1-2 | TRBV20-1 | few | NA | CSVEGYGYTF | TGCAGTGTAGAGGGCTATGGCTACACCTTC
TRBJ1-4 | TRBV4-3 | many | NA | CASSQDRGGTNEKLFF | TGCGCCAGCAGCCAAGACAGGGGAGGAACTAATGAAAAACTGTTTTTT
TRBJ2-4 | TRBV19 | many | TRBD1 | CASSNRDRGIISIQYF | TGTGCCAGTAGTAACCGGGACAGAGGGATAATTTCAATTCAGTACTTC
TRBJ1-6 | TRBV12-3/TRBV12-4 | few | TRBD1 | CASSHRDRVSPLHF | TGTGCCAGCAGTCACCGGGACAGGGTATCACCCCTCCACTTT
TRBJ2-2 | TRBV12-3/TRBV12-4 | many | NA | CASSFSAGEPGELFF | TGTGCCAGCAGTTTTTCGGCAGGGGAGCCCGGGGAGCTGTTTTTT
TRBJ2-5 | TRBV27 | many | NA | CASSPRQARETQYF | TGTGCCAGCAGTCCAAGACAGGCTCGAGAGACCCAGTACTTC
TRBJ1-1 | TRBV7-9 | NA | NA | CASSLDSAIAEAFF | TGTGCCAGCAGCTTAGATTCCGCCATTGCTGAAGCTTTCTTT
TRBJ2-3 | TRBV20-1 | few | NA | CSARDLNGASTDTQYF | TGCAGTGCTAGAGATCTCAACGGAGCCAGCACAGATACGCAGTATTTT
TRBJ2-5 | TRBV2 | many | NA | CASSEGHTWEETQYF | TGTGCCAGCAGTGAAGGACATACCTGGGAAGAGACCCAGTACTTC
TRBJ2-3 | TRBV6-2/TRBV6-3 | many | TRBD2 | CASSYGLAGTDTQYF | TGTGCCAGCAGTTACGGACTAGCGGGCACAGATACGCAGTATTTT